Below are 20 T cell receptor beta chains sequenced from a single sample in a study of blood T cell repertoires in COVID-19. Profiling relied on immunoSEQ multiplex PCR, and the TCRdb table lists in-frame clones only, not all of them. This sample has a few hundred thousand clones, with just over 85% found just once. Sequences were obtained from PBMCs or T cells enriched from blood (not recorded which). Receptors were obtained from a man aged 25 to 45 who had recovered from COVID-19.

This clone was counted a few times. V and J are TRBV24-1 and TRBJ1-5, with TRBD1 matching 9 bases. The V gene's germline CDR1 is KGHDR and CDR2 SFDVKD. The CDR3 is 16 residues long. The trim removed 7 bases at V and 2 bases at J, leaving 8 bases unmatched. In nucleotides, the CDR3 is TGTGCCACCAGCTTTCCTACAGGGGGCCGCAATCAGCCCCAGCATTTT. Its protein is CATSFPTGGRNQPQHF.

J is TRBJ2-2 and V is TRBV5-1, with a possible D match to TRBD2 (5 bases). Germline V gives CDR1 SGHRS, CDR2 YFSETQ. CDR3 length equals 15 residues. The germline V and J ends were trimmed by 0 bases and 1 base, with 7 bases remaining between them. CDR3 nucleotides: TGCGCCAGCAGCTTGGCGGGATGGAACACCGGGGAGCTGTTTTTT. This codes for CASSLAGWNTGELFF.

On this clone: Other DNA sequences in the same sample also yield this CDR3. The chain recombines TRBV28 with TRBJ1-2; D possibly corresponds to TRBD1 (6 bases). Germline-derived CDR1 and CDR2 are MDHEN and SYDVKM. V lost 8 bases and J lost 5, with 12 bases in between. The length of the CDR3 is 12 residues. This chain's CDR3 is CASRTTGYGYTF. CDR3 DNA sequence: TGTGCCAGCCGAACTACAGGGTATGGCTACACCTTC.

The CDR3 sequence is CASSVVEDSYEQYF. The CDR3, as DNA: TGTGCCAGCAGCGTAGTGGAGGACTCCTACGAGCAGTACTTC. V gene TRBV9 combines with J gene TRBJ2-7, with D possibly matching TRBD2 (5 bases). In germline, CDR1 is SGDLS, CDR2 YYNGEE. This CDR3 is built from 14 residues. V was clipped by 0 bases and J by 0 bases, with 7 bases between them. The whole variable domain, remainder taken from reference TRBV9 and TRBJ2-7, is DSGVTQTPKHLITATGQRVTLRCSPRSGDLSVYWYQQSLDQGLQFLIQYYNGEERAKGNILERFSAQQFPDLHSELNLSSLELGDSALYFCASSVVEDSYEQYFGPGTRLTVT.

The CDR3, as DNA: TGTGCCACCAGTGCCGGGCAGGGTGGCTACACCTTC. Protein sequence: CATSAGQGGYTF. The chain carries TRBV24-1 and TRBJ1-2; tentative D call: TRBD1 (5 bases). Germline-derived CDR1 and CDR2 are KGHDR and SFDVKD. CDR3 length: 12 amino acids. The V end lost 5 bases, the J end lost 7 bases, and 10 bases lay between the germline ends.

The CDR3 DNA reads TGTGCCAGCAGTTACTCTGGGACTAGCCCCGAGACCCAGTACTTC. Amino acids: CASSYSGTSPETQYF. This sequence joins TRBV6-5 and TRBJ2-5, with 9 bases matching TRBD2. Germline loops: CDR1 MNHEY, CDR2 SVGAGI. V dropped 0 bases and J dropped 5; count of bases not matched to a gene: 4. The CDR3 loop spans 15 amino acids.

The gene calls are TRBV18 and TRBJ2-5; a possible D gene is TRBD1 (6 bases). CDR1 and CDR2 from the germline V gene are KGHSH and LQKENI. This CDR3 is built from 15 residues. V was cut by 4 bases and J by 4 bases, with 16 bases left in between. The CDR3 reads CASSRPGERRETQYF. Here the CDR3 DNA reads TGTGCCAGCTCACGGCCAGGGGAGAGGAGAGAGACCCAGTACTTC.

The chain has TRBV3-1 (or the pseudogene TRBV3-2) and TRBJ2-3; TRBD2 matches 8 bases. Germline V gene data show CDR1 as LGHDT and CDR2 as YNNKEL (reference sequence). J was trimmed by 5 bases and V by 2 bases; bases with no gene match: 9. The CDR3 consists of 16 residues. The DNA of the CDR3 is TGTGCCAGCAGCCAAATGCTAAGCGGGGGAAGAGATACGCAGTATTTT. Translating gives CASSQMLSGGRDTQYF.

The rearrangement links TRBV29-1 to TRBJ1-1, with TRBD1 matching 11 bases. The CDR3 consists of 14 residues. Germline values: CDR1 SQVTM, CDR2 ANQGSEA. V lost 6 bases and J lost 0; bases outside the gene matches: 3. CDR3 sequence reads: CSVGTGGLNTEAFF. CDR3 sequence (DNA): TGCAGCGTAGGGACAGGGGGATTGAACACTGAAGCTTTCTTT.

The chain employs TRBV7-8 and TRBJ2-7; the match to TRBD2 covers 8 bases. Unmatched junction bases numbered 10, after V lost 3 bases and J lost 3 bases. CDR3 length equals 16 residues. From germline, CDR1 is SGHVS and CDR2 FQNEAQ. The CDR3 DNA reads TGTGCCAGCAGCTTTACTATAGCGGGATCCGTCTACGAGCAGTACTTC. It specifies CASSFTIAGSVYEQYF.

V is TRBV9 and J is TRBJ2-2; the D gene is possibly TRBD1 (6 bases). This CDR3 contains 15 residues. CDR1 is SGDLS and CDR2 is YYNGEE in the germline V gene. The germline V and J ends were trimmed by 4 bases and 2 bases, with 12 bases remaining between them. DNA of the CDR3: TGTGCCAGCAGCCCCCGGGACATTAACACCGGGGAGCTGTTTTTT. It translates to CASSPRDINTGELFF.

The chain joins TRBV12-3 or TRBV12-4 to TRBJ1-1; no clear D gene. The CDR3 length is 13 residues. Trimming took 3 bases from V and 0 from J, leaving 5 bases between them. CDR3 coding DNA: TGTGCCAGCAGTTTCACGGTGAACACTGAAGCTTTCTTT. Amino acids: CASSFTVNTEAFF.

The V call is TRBV11-3, the J call TRBJ2-1; TRBD1 agrees at 9 bases. With V trimmed by 4 bases and J by 4 bases, 2 bases remained unmatched. The CDR3 runs 14 residues. Per the germline V gene, CDR1 is SGHNT and CDR2 is YENEEA. For the CDR3, the DNA is TGTGCCAGCAGCTCGGACAGGGGTTACAATGAGCAGTTCTTC. Protein sequence: CASSSDRGYNEQFF. The whole variable domain, filled in from reference TRBV11-3 and TRBJ2-1, reads EAGVVQSPRYKIIEKKQPVAFWCNPISGHNTLYWYLQNLGQGPELLIRYENEEAVDDSQLPKDRFSAERLKGVDSTLKIQPAELGDSAVYLCASSSDRGYNEQFFGPGTRLTVL.

The chain has TRBV30 and TRBJ1-4; D unclear. The CDR3 extends over 14 amino acids. V was cut by 2 bases and J by 8 bases, with 15 bases left in between. Germline loops: CDR1 GTSNPN, CDR2 SVGIG (reference sequence). In DNA, the CDR3 is TGTGCCTGGAGTCAGGAAATCCGAGGGGAAAAACTGTTTTTT. Protein: CAWSQEIRGEKLFF.

The gene calls are TRBV10-1 and TRBJ2-2; D not resolved. V lost 8 bases, J lost 5 bases, and 33 bases lay in between. Per the germline V gene, CDR1 is WNHNN and CDR2 is SYGVQD (reference sequence). The CDR3 consists of 20 residues. CDR3 sequence reads: CASPPLPGFSDREGTGELFF. DNA for the CDR3: TGCGCCAGCCCCCCTCTTCCAGGTTTCTCCGACCGTGAAGGAACCGGGGAGCTGTTTTTT.

Turning to this clone: This CDR3 is also generated by other DNA sequences in the sample. V gene TRBV7-2 combines with J gene TRBJ2-7; TRBD1 aligns across 7 bases. After removal of 4 bases from V and 3 bases from J, the junction contained 6 bases not matched to a gene. CDR1 and CDR2 from the germline V gene are SGHTA and FQGNSA. This CDR3 has 14 amino acids. The chain's CDR3 is CASSSRDSSYEQYF. The CDR3, as DNA: TGTGCCAGCAGCTCCCGGGACAGTAGCTACGAGCAGTACTTC.

This clone was detected only once. The genes are TRBV28 and TRBJ2-7; TRBD2 aligns across 7 bases. The CDR3 has 14 amino acids. The germline V gene encodes CDR1 MDHEN and CDR2 SYDVKM. V shed 4 bases and J 4 bases; nucleotides not matched to a gene: 7. The CDR3 here is CASSSSGTEYEQYF. The CDR3 region has the DNA TGTGCCAGCAGTTCAAGCGGGACGGAGTACGAGCAGTACTTC. Based on the CDR3 plus reference TRBV28 and TRBJ2-7, the full variable domain is DVKVTQSSRYLVKRTGEKVFLECVQDMDHENMFWYRQDPGLGLRLIYFSYDVKMKEKGDIPEGYSVSREKKERFSLILESASTNQTSMYLCASSSSGTEYEQYFGPGTRLTVT.

The V gene is TRBV7-2, the J gene TRBJ2-5; 15 bases align to TRBD2. The CDR3 contains 16 residues. V lost 0 bases, J lost 5 bases, and 1 base stayed unmatched. Germline V gives CDR1 SGHTA, CDR2 FQGNSA. The CDR3 loop is CASSLAGTSGRETQYF. In DNA, the CDR3 is TGTGCCAGCAGCTTAGCGGGGACTAGCGGGAGGGAGACCCAGTACTTC.

This sequence joins TRBV5-1 and TRBJ2-2; TRBD2 is a possible D gene (7 bases). V was clipped by 5 bases and J by 2 bases, with 13 bases between them. This CDR3 has 15 amino acids. CDR1 is SGHRS and CDR2 is YFSETQ in the germline V gene. The chain's CDR3 is CASREGGLNTGELFF. In DNA, the CDR3 is TGCGCCAGCAGAGAGGGGGGGTTAAACACCGGGGAGCTGTTTTTT.

This clone came up once. This chain uses TRBV12-3 or TRBV12-4 with TRBJ1-2, with a possible D match to TRBD1 (6 bases). V lost 2 bases, J lost 5 bases, and 9 bases lay in between. This CDR3 is built from 13 residues. CDR3 nucleotide sequence: TGTGCCAGCAGTTTATTGCAGGGGTATGGCTACACCTTC. Amino acids: CASSLLQGYGYTF.